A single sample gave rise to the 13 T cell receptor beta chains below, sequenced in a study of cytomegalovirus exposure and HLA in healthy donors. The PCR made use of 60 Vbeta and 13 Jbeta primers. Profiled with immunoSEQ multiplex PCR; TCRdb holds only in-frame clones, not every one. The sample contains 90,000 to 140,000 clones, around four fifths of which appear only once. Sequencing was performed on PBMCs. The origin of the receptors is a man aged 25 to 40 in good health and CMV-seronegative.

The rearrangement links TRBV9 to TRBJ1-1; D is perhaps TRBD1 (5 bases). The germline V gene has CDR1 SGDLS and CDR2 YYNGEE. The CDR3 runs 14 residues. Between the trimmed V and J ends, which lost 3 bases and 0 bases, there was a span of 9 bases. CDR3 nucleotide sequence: TGTGCCAGCAGCGGACGGACACTGAACACTGAAGCTTTCTTT. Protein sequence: CASSGRTLNTEAFF.

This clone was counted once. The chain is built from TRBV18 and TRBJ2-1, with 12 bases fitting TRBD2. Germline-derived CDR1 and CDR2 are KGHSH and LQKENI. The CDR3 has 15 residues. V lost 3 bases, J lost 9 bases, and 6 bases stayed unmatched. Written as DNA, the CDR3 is TGTGCCAGCTCACCGTCTAGCGGGGGGGCGTTTGAGCAGTTCTTC. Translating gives CASSPSSGGAFEQFF.

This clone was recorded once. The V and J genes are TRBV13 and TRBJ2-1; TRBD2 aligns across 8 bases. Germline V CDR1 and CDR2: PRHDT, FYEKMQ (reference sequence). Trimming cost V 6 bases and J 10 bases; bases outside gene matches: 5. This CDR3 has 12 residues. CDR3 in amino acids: CASRGGLAEQFF. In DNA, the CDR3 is TGTGCCAGCAGAGGAGGACTAGCAGAGCAGTTCTTC.

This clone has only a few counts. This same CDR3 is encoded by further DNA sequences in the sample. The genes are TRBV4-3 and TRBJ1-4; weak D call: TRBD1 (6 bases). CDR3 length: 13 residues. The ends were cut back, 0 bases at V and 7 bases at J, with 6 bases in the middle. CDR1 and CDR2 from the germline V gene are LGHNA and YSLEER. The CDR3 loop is CASSQEGGEKLFF. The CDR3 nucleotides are TGCGCCAGCAGCCAAGAAGGGGGTGAAAAACTGTTTTTT.

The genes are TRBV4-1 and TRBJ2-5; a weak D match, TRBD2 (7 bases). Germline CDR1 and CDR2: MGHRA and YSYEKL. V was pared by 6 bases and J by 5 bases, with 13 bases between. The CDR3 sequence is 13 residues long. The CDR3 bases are TGCGCCAGCAGTAGGGGGGGACGGGAGACCCAGTACTTC. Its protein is CASSRGGRETQYF.

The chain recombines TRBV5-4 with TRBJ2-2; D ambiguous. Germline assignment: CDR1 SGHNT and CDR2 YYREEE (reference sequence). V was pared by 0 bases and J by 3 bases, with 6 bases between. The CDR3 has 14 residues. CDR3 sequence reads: CASSLGQYTGELFF. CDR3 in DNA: TGTGCCAGCAGCTTGGGCCAGTACACCGGGGAGCTGTTTTTT.

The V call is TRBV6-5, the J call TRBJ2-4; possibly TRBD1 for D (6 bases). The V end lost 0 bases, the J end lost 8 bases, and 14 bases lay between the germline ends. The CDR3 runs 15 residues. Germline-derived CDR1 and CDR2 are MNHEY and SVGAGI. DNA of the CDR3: TGTGCCAGCAGTTACTCGACGTCCAGGGGTGACATTCAGTACTTC. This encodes CASSYSTSRGDIQYF.

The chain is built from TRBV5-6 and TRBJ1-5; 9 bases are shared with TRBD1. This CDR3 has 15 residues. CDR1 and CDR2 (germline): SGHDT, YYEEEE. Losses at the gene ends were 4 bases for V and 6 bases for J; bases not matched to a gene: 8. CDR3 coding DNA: TGTGCCAGCAGCGCCAGGACAGGGGTGGCTCAGCCCCAGCATTTT. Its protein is CASSARTGVAQPQHF.

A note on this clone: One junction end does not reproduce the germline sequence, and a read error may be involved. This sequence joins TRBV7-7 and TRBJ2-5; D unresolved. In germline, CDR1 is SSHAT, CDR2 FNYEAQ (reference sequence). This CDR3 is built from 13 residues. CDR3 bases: TGTGCTAGCAGCTCCCTCAGGAAAGAGACCCAGTACTTC. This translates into CASSSLRKETQYF. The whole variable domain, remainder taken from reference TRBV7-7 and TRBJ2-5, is GAGVSQSPRYKVTKRGQDVTLRCDPISSHATLYWYQQALGQGPEFLTYFNYEAQPDKSGLPSDRFSAERPEGSISTLTIQRTEQRDSAMYRCASSSLRKETQYFGPGTRLLVL.

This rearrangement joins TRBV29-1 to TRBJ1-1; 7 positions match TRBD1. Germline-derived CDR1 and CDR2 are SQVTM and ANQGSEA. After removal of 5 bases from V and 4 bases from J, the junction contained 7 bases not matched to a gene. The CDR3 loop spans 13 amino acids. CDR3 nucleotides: TGCAGCGTTCTGGGGGACAGCGTCACTGAAGCTTTCTTT. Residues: CSVLGDSVTEAFF.

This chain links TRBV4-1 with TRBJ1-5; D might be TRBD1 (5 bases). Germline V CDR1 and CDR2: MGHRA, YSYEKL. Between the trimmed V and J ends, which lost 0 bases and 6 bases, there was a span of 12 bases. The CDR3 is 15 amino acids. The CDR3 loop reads CASSQDHTGVQPQHF. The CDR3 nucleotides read TGCGCCAGCAGCCAAGATCACACGGGGGTTCAGCCCCAGCATTTT.

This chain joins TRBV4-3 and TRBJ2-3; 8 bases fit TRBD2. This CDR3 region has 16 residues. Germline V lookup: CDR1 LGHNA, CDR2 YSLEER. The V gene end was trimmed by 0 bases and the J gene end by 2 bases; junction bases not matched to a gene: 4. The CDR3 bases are TGCGCCAGCAGCCAAGAGGCTAGCGGGTACACAGATACGCAGTATTTT. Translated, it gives CASSQEASGYTDTQYF.

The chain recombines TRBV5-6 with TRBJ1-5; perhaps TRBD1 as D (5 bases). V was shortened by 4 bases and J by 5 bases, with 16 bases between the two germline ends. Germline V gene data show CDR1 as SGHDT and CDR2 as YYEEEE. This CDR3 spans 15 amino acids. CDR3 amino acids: CASSLGHGRDQPQHF. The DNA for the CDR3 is TGTGCCAGCAGCCTAGGACACGGCCGGGATCAGCCCCAGCATTTT. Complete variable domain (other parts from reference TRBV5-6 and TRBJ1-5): DAGVTQSPTHLIKTRGQQVTLRCSPKSGHDTVSWYQQALGQGPQFIFQYYEEEERQRGNFPDRFSGHQFPNYSSELNVNALLLGDSALYLCASSLGHGRDQPQHFGDGTRLSIL.